The 11 T cell receptor beta chains presented below share a single source sample, sequenced in a study of blood T cells in healthy people across ages. A second roughly 6 to 12 cycle PCR used barcoded and J-beta primers. Each CDR3 protein gets one entry after TCRdb re-called the 5' RACE reads with MiXCR. The data hold approximately 1.5 million distinct CDR3 sequences, with 35% to 45% observed a single time. The sample taken for sequencing was blood. These receptors originate from a woman between 18 and 29 years old in good health.

The rearrangement links TRBV27 to TRBJ2-2, with D unresolved. The CDR3 totals 14 residues. Looked up from germline, CDR1 is MNHEY and CDR2 is SMNVEV (reference sequence). Trimming cost V 2 bases and J 7 bases, with 11 bases left between them. The DNA of the CDR3 is TGTGCCAGCAGTTTAAGGGCTGGGCTCGGGGAGCTGTTTTTT. Protein: CASSLRAGLGELFF.

CDR3 DNA: TGTGCCAGCAGCCCGCGGGCGGGGAAGGTCGTCTACAATGAGCAGTACTTC. This codes for CASSPRAGKVVYNEQYF. The gene calls are TRBV14 and TRBJ2-5; D is possibly TRBD2 (6 bases). Germline V gene data show CDR1 as SGHDN and CDR2 as FVKESK. This CDR3 spans 17 amino acids. Trimming took off 4 bases at V and 11 bases at J, with 29 bases between the two ends.

This clonotype has just a few counts. V usage is TRBV2 and J usage is TRBJ2-3, with 13 bases identical to TRBD2. The CDR3 runs 14 residues. Germline V lookup: CDR1 SNHLY, CDR2 FYNNEI. With V trimmed by 8 bases and J by 2 bases, 1 base remained unmatched. For the CDR3, the DNA is TGTGCCAGCGGGACTAGCGGGAACACAGATACGCAGTATTTT. This translates into CASGTSGNTDTQYF.

This clonotype occurred a few times. The J gene is TRBJ2-1, the V gene TRBV5-1; perhaps TRBD2 as D (6 bases). This CDR3 is built from 15 residues. Trimming removed 5 bases from V and 6 bases from J, with 18 bases in between. Germline V gene lookup returns CDR1 SGHRS and CDR2 YFSETQ. CDR3 nucleotide sequence: TGCGCCAGCAGTCGGGGGAGCTCATTGGGCAATGAGCAGTTCTTC. It yields the protein CASSRGSSLGNEQFF.

This clonotype was picked up many times. The V and J genes are TRBV29-1 and TRBJ2-7, with unresolved D. This CDR3 is built from 11 residues. Germline CDR1 SQVTM, CDR2 ANQGSEA. Trimming removed 4 bases at V and 7 bases at J, with 11 bases between. CDR3 sequence reads: CSVGPLGEQYF. The CDR3 DNA reads as TGCAGCGTTGGTCCTTTGGGGGAGCAGTACTTC.

In its sample, this clonotype was seen a few times. This sequence joins TRBV12-3 or TRBV12-4 and TRBJ1-1; D unclear. This CDR3 has 13 amino acids. Trimming pared 8 bases from V and 1 base from J, leaving 11 bases between. CDR3 in DNA: TGTGCCAGCTACGCCCCAGGGAACACTGAAGCTTTCTTT. Amino acid sequence: CASYAPGNTEAFF.

This clonotype was picked up one time. CDR3 bases: TGTGCCAGCAGCTTAGCATTTGGGGGGACAGGACAAGAGACCCAGTACTTC. It codes for CASSLAFGGTGQETQYF. The rearrangement links TRBV7-2 to TRBJ2-5, with 8 bases matching TRBD1. Germline V gene data show CDR1 as SGHTA and CDR2 as FQGNSA. This CDR3 spans 17 amino acids. The trim removed 0 bases at V and 2 bases at J, leaving 8 bases unmatched.

V gene TRBV4-2 combines with J gene TRBJ2-3, with TRBD2 matching over 11 bases. V was clipped by 3 bases and J by 4 bases; unmatched bases: 3. Germline V gene lookup returns CDR1 LGHNA and CDR2 YNFKEQ. The CDR3 totals 15 residues. CDR3 loop: CASSHSSGGPDTQYF. In DNA, the CDR3 is TGTGCCAGCAGCCACTCTAGCGGGGGGCCAGATACGCAGTATTTT.

Regarding this clonotype: The germline gene is not matched at one end of the junction; a read error may be the cause. The chain joins TRBV29-1 to TRBJ2-7, with 10 bases matching TRBD2. The CDR3 is 14 amino acids. In germline, CDR1 is SQVTM, CDR2 ANQGSEA. The chain's CDR3 is CSVVLAGAPYERYF. CDR3 DNA: TGCAGCGTTGTGCTAGCGGGAGCCCCCTACGAGCGGTACTTC.

This clonotype was recorded a few times. This chain uses TRBV4-3 with TRBJ2-3; D not resolved. Germline V CDR1 and CDR2: LGHNA, YSLEER. The germline V and J ends were trimmed by 0 bases and 3 bases, with 7 bases remaining between them. The CDR3 sequence is 14 residues long. CDR3 amino acids: CASSQEYRTDTQYF. In nucleotides, the CDR3 is TGCGCCAGCAGCCAAGAATACAGAACAGATACGCAGTATTTT.

This clonotype was counted only a few times. V gene TRBV20-1 combines with J gene TRBJ2-5; D is unclear. Per the germline V gene, CDR1 is DFQATT and CDR2 is SNEGSKA (reference sequence). The CDR3 spans 14 residues. V was cut by 2 bases and J by 1 base, with 11 bases left in between. The chain's CDR3 is CSARKTRSQETQYF. The CDR3 DNA reads as TGCAGTGCTAGAAAGACTCGTTCCCAAGAGACCCAGTACTTC.